This T cell receptor (beta chain) emerged from a study of shared clonotypes between healthy human individuals. Study as a whole: The people who gave samples were a couple of women and three men aged 18 to 49. Study findings and constraints: Generation probabilities were higher for clonotypes shared across all four sorted-subset donors than for unshared ones.

CD45RO-negative CD8 cells positively selected for CCR7 made up the naive population, which excluded terminally differentiated effector memory CD45RA+ cells. Trimming left V 2 bases short and J 4 bases short, with 12 bases between. Per the germline V gene, CDR1 is MNHEY and CDR2 is SMNVEV (reference sequence). This CDR3 has 14 residues. Running of the assay took place at deep level. The assay was immunoSEQ multiplex PCR, and TCRdb's table has in-frame clones only and misses some. This sample yields around 1.9 million clones, of which more than 85% are seen a single time; roughly 1.8% belongs to the top ten. Comments on this clone: Its antigen is still unknown.

Sequencing was carried out using naive CD8+ T cells from PBMCs. This TCR derives from a man aged 18-30 years in good health. Some clones in this sample may be carry-over from other donors' samples. This rearrangement joins TRBV27 to TRBJ2-7; D gene unclear. This CDR3 reads CASSLASSVYEQYF. DNA of the CDR3: TGTGCCAGCAGTTTAGCTTCCTCTGTGTACGAGCAGTACTTC.